This T cell receptor beta chain was found in a study of patients and donors after allogeneic stem cell transplantation. V was clipped by 5 bases and J by 3 bases, with 14 bases between them. The CDR3 extends over 14 amino acids. Looked up from germline, CDR1 is SGHVS and CDR2 is FQNEAQ. TCRdb ran MiXCR on the RT-PCR reads and lists one entry per CDR3 protein. This sample carries 390,000 or so distinct CDR3 sequences, more than 15% of them seen once, and the ten largest clones take roughly 7.2%. Material: blood, either unsorted or a sorted T cell fraction (not recorded which). The source of this sequence is a human donor who was either an allogeneic HSCT recipient or a stem cell or donor lymphocyte infusion donor (not recorded which). It is not recorded whose cells these are; they may come from a transplant donor. The V gene is TRBV7-8, the J gene TRBJ2-7; a weak D match, TRBD1 (6 bases). The CDR3 reads CASSITGKNYEQYF. The CDR3 bases are TGTGCCAGCAGCATTACAGGGAAGAACTACGAGCAGTACTTC.